This is a list of T cell receptor beta chains from one sample in a study of Ad26.COV2.S vaccination and SARS-CoV-2 variants. The method was immunoSEQ multiplex PCR; TCRdb's version includes in-frame clones alone and lacks a portion of them. The top ten hold about 3.8% of the sample, which has some 350,000 clones, just over 90% seen once. This specimen consisted of peripheral blood, obtained after recovery from COVID-19. Every receptor here comes from a human donor who had recovered from COVID-19. Both conserved end residues are part of each CDR3. Each record gives: clone size, CDR3 length, D gene, J gene, V gene, CDR3 protein, CDR3 DNA. The D gene is left open where the match is weak. Clone size is not always given. Where it is, it says once, few, many or a class for expanded clones.

clone size: NA; CDR3 length: 14; D gene: TRBD1; J gene: TRBJ1-2; V gene: TRBV5-6; CDR3 protein: CASSLGTGTYGYTF; CDR3 DNA: TGTGCCAGCAGCTTGGGGACAGGGACCTATGGCTACACCTTC
clone size: NA; CDR3 length: 15; D gene: TRBD2; J gene: TRBJ2-7; V gene: TRBV7-6; CDR3 protein: CASSPGLAGGGPGYF; CDR3 DNA: TGTGCCAGCAGCCCGGGACTAGCGGGGGGGGGACCGGGGTACTTC
clone size: NA; CDR3 length: 15; D gene: NA; J gene: TRBJ2-3; V gene: TRBV6-2/TRBV6-3; CDR3 protein: CASSLSTVSTDTQYF; CDR3 DNA: TGTGCCAGCAGTCTTTCGACAGTTAGCACAGATACGCAGTATTTT
clone size: NA; CDR3 length: 16; D gene: TRBD1; J gene: TRBJ2-1; V gene: TRBV9; CDR3 protein: CASGPPGTGGFNEQFF; CDR3 DNA: TGTGCCAGCGGCCCACCGGGGACAGGGGGCTTCAATGAGCAGTTCTTC
clone size: NA; CDR3 length: 18; D gene: TRBD2; J gene: TRBJ2-3; V gene: TRBV16; CDR3 protein: CASSQSLASGASTDTQYF; CDR3 DNA: TGTGCCAGCAGCCAATCCTTGGCTAGCGGGGCTAGCACAGATACGCAGTATTTT
clone size: few; CDR3 length: 14; D gene: TRBD2; J gene: TRBJ2-1; V gene: TRBV6-2/TRBV6-3; CDR3 protein: CASRPRTSGGASFF; CDR3 DNA: TGTGCCAGCAGACCTAGGACTAGCGGGGGGGCGTCGTTCTTC
clone size: NA; CDR3 length: 13; D gene: TRBD1; J gene: TRBJ1-2; V gene: TRBV19; CDR3 protein: CASSGDRNYGYTF; CDR3 DNA: TGTGCCAGTAGTGGGGACAGAAACTATGGCTACACCTTC
clone size: NA; CDR3 length: 14; D gene: NA; J gene: TRBJ1-2; V gene: TRBV5-1; CDR3 protein: CASGPSGGDYGYTF; CDR3 DNA: TGCGCCAGCGGACCCTCGGGCGGGGACTATGGCTACACCTTC
clone size: NA; CDR3 length: 14; D gene: NA; J gene: TRBJ2-3; V gene: TRBV27; CDR3 protein: CAVAALATPDTQYF; CDR3 DNA: TGTGCCGTTGCGGCCCTAGCTACCCCAGATACGCAGTATTTT
clone size: NA; CDR3 length: 14; D gene: NA; J gene: TRBJ2-1; V gene: TRBV10-3; CDR3 protein: CAISEGQNYNEQFF; CDR3 DNA: TGTGCCATCAGTGAAGGTCAGAACTACAATGAGCAGTTCTTC
clone size: NA; CDR3 length: 13; D gene: NA; J gene: TRBJ2-7; V gene: TRBV5-1; CDR3 protein: CASRRDLAYEQYF; CDR3 DNA: TGCGCCAGCCGCCGGGACCTCGCCTACGAGCAGTACTTC
clone size: NA; CDR3 length: 16; D gene: TRBD2; J gene: TRBJ2-2; V gene: TRBV7-3; CDR3 protein: CASRSKRGDNTGELFF; CDR3 DNA: TGTGCCAGCAGGTCTAAGCGGGGGGACAACACCGGGGAGCTGTTTTTT
clone size: NA; CDR3 length: 15; D gene: TRBD1; J gene: TRBJ2-1; V gene: TRBV4-2; CDR3 protein: CASSQDRGTGFEQFF; CDR3 DNA: TGTGCCAGCAGCCAAGATAGGGGGACAGGGTTTGAGCAGTTCTTC
clone size: NA; CDR3 length: 12; D gene: NA; J gene: TRBJ1-1; V gene: TRBV10-3; CDR3 protein: CATGALNTEAFF; CDR3 DNA: TGTGCGACAGGCGCACTGAACACTGAAGCTTTCTTT
clone size: NA; CDR3 length: 14; D gene: TRBD1; J gene: TRBJ1-2; V gene: TRBV19; CDR3 protein: CATPATDRAYGYTF; CDR3 DNA: TGTGCCACCCCAGCCACGGACAGGGCCTATGGCTACACCTTC
clone size: NA; CDR3 length: 16; D gene: NA; J gene: TRBJ1-4; V gene: TRBV5-1; CDR3 protein: CASSLGEVTAAEKLFF; CDR3 DNA: TGCGCCAGCAGCTTGGGGGAGGTGACGGCAGCTGAAAAACTGTTTTTT
clone size: NA; CDR3 length: 16; D gene: TRBD2; J gene: TRBJ2-5; V gene: TRBV4-1; CDR3 protein: CASSRGSSGGIETQYF; CDR3 DNA: TGCGCCAGCAGCCGGGGTAGTAGCGGGGGGATCGAGACCCAGTACTTC
clone size: NA; CDR3 length: 14; D gene: NA; J gene: TRBJ1-2; V gene: TRBV18; CDR3 protein: CASSPPGLVGGYTF; CDR3 DNA: TGTGCCAGCTCACCACCAGGCCTTGTGGGTGGCTACACCTTC
clone size: few; CDR3 length: 15; D gene: TRBD1; J gene: TRBJ1-5; V gene: TRBV4-1; CDR3 protein: CASSPGQGSNQPQHF; CDR3 DNA: TGCGCCAGCAGCCCGGGACAGGGTTCCAATCAGCCCCAGCATTTT
clone size: NA; CDR3 length: 15; D gene: NA; J gene: TRBJ1-1; V gene: TRBV7-8; CDR3 protein: CASSLLGGLNTEAFF; CDR3 DNA: TGTGCCAGCAGCTTACTTGGGGGGTTGAACACTGAAGCTTTCTTT
clone size: NA; CDR3 length: 15; D gene: TRBD1; J gene: TRBJ2-7; V gene: TRBV19; CDR3 protein: CASSRDRATSYEQYF; CDR3 DNA: TGTGCCAGTAGTAGGGACAGGGCCACCTCCTACGAGCAGTACTTC
clone size: NA; CDR3 length: 15; D gene: TRBD1; J gene: TRBJ1-2; V gene: TRBV6-5; CDR3 protein: CASSYSFGQGFGYTF; CDR3 DNA: TGTGCCAGCAGTTACTCGTTCGGACAGGGGTTTGGCTACACCTTC
clone size: once; CDR3 length: 12; D gene: TRBD1; J gene: TRBJ2-1; V gene: TRBV29-1; CDR3 protein: CSVAQGAYEQFF; CDR3 DNA: TGCAGCGTTGCGCAGGGGGCTTATGAGCAGTTCTTC
clone size: once; CDR3 length: 17; D gene: NA; J gene: TRBJ1-3; V gene: TRBV5-4; CDR3 protein: CASRFPTPTGSGNTIYF; CDR3 DNA: TGTGCCAGCAGGTTTCCGACCCCGACAGGCTCTGGAAACACCATATATTTT
clone size: NA; CDR3 length: 16; D gene: TRBD2; J gene: TRBJ2-3; V gene: TRBV29-1; CDR3 protein: CSVEGGTRGPKDTQYF; CDR3 DNA: TGCAGCGTTGAAGGGGGGACTAGGGGCCCTAAAGATACGCAGTATTTT
clone size: NA; CDR3 length: 17; D gene: NA; J gene: TRBJ1-1; V gene: TRBV12-5; CDR3 protein: CASGLVLSGEMNTEAFF; CDR3 DNA: TGTGCTAGTGGTTTGGTACTTTCAGGGGAGATGAACACTGAAGCTTTCTTT